The text below deals with one TCR beta chain. Data came from immunoSEQ multiplex PCR; TCRdb stores just in-frame clones and leaves some out. The sample comprises about 87,000 clones, roughly 75% of which are singletons, and around 4% rests with the top ten. The sample is drawn from a study of blood T cell repertoires in COVID-19. The CDR3 consists of 15 residues. The V gene end was trimmed by 3 bases and the J gene end by 9 bases; junction bases not matched to a gene: 14. Looked up from germline, CDR1 is LGHDT and CDR2 is YNNKEL (reference sequence). This TCR was sampled from a woman aged 45-59 years with acute or convalescent COVID-19. V is TRBV3-1 (or the pseudogene TRBV3-2) and J is TRBJ2-7; TRBD2 agrees at 7 bases. The sample taken for sequencing was peripheral blood. CDR3 loop: CASSQMKSGAGGQYF. For the CDR3, the DNA is TGTGCCAGCAGCCAGATGAAGAGCGGGGCCGGGGGGCAGTACTTC.